This is a list of T cell receptor beta chains from one sample in a study of blood T cells in healthy people across ages. TCRdb recomputed calls from the 5' RACE reads with MiXCR, one row per CDR3 protein. The sample carries 1,300,000 or so distinct CDR3 sequences, 59% recorded once. The sequencing input was blood. These receptors all come from a man younger than 30 in good health. Both conserved end residues are part of each CDR3. D genes are given only for firm matches. Only some rows state a clone size, as once, few, many or a class for expanded clones.

TRBJ2-5 few - TRBV5-1 TGCGCCAGCAGCTTGGTGGCTTCGGAACAAGAGACCCAGTACTTC CASSLVASEQETQYF
TRBJ1-2 - - TRBV28 TGTGCCAGCAGTTTGGAGGGTTGGGGCTACACCTTC CASSLEGWGYTF
TRBJ2-3 - TRBD2 TRBV20-1 TGCAGTGCTCCCCGACTAGCGGGGACAGATACGCAGTATTTT CSAPRLAGTDTQYF
TRBJ1-5 - - TRBV20-1 TGCAGTGCTAGTCGAAGGGTAGGTGATGGCAATCAGCCCCAGCATTTT CSASRRVGDGNQPQHF
TRBJ1-5 - - TRBV24-1 TGTGCCACCAGTGATGGGCGGTATAGCAATCAGCCCCAGCATTTT CATSDGRYSNQPQHF
TRBJ2-1 - TRBD2 TRBV29-1 TGCAGCGCCTCTCGCGGGGGGAACAATGAGCAGTTCTTC CSASRGGNNEQFF
TRBJ2-1 few - TRBV4-3 TGCGCCAGCAGCCAAGAATTTGTACTGGAATACAATGAGCAGTTCTTC CASSQEFVLEYNEQFF
TRBJ2-7 few TRBD1 TRBV7-9 TGTGCCAGCAGCTCTACTCGGGACAGCCTCGAGCAGTACTTC CASSSTRDSLEQYF
TRBJ2-1 - TRBD2 TRBV7-8 TGTGCCAGCAGCTACCTAGCGGGGGGGTATGACAATGAGCAGTTCTTC CASSYLAGGYDNEQFF
TRBJ2-1 - TRBD2 TRBV2 TGTGCCAGCGGGGCTAGCGGAAACAATGAGCAGTTCTTC CASGASGNNEQFF
TRBJ2-7 - - TRBV6-2/TRBV6-3 TGTGCCAGCAGTTACTGGGCAGATTCCTCCTACGAGCAGTACTTC CASSYWADSSYEQYF
TRBJ2-3 - TRBD2 TRBV4-3 TGCGCCAGCAGCCAACAGCTAGCGGGGGATAGCACAGATACGCAGTATTTT CASSQQLAGDSTDTQYF
TRBJ1-2 - TRBD1 TRBV6-2/TRBV6-3 TGTGCCAGCAGTTCGGACAGGGGGCCAAATCCCTATGGCTACACCTTC CASSSDRGPNPYGYTF
TRBJ2-7 few - TRBV10-1 TGCGCCAGCAGTGCGAATCGGGGCAGGGAATACGAGCAGTACTTC CASSANRGREYEQYF
TRBJ1-2 - - TRBV20-1 TGCAGTGCCGACGGAGGGGACGATGGCTACACCTTC CSADGGDDGYTF
TRBJ1-1 - - TRBV4-2 TGTGCCAGCAGCCAAGAGAACATGCAACGACCAGCTTTCTTT CASSQENMQRPAFF
TRBJ2-4 - TRBD2 TRBV29-1 TGCAGCCTTGGGACTACCGCCCCGGATGAGCAGTACTTC CSLGTTAPDEQYF
TRBJ2-7 - - TRBV20-1 TGCGGTGCCCCACCCCAGCAGAGCTCCTACGAGCAGTACTTC CGAPPQQSSYEQYF
TRBJ2-1 once - TRBV3-1 TGTGCCAGCAGCCAGGCGGCGGATGAGCAGTTCTTC CASSQAADEQFF
TRBJ2-7 - TRBD2 TRBV27 TGTGCCAGCGCCGGGGGGGCCCATGCTGTCTACGAGCAGTACTTC CASAGGAHAVYEQYF
TRBJ2-3 few TRBD2 TRBV28 TGTGCCAGCAACATAGCGGGGAGCACAGATACGCAGTATTTT CASNIAGSTDTQYF
TRBJ1-3 - TRBD1 TRBV7-2 TGTGCCAGCAGCTTTACAGGGGTTGGAAACACCATATATTTT CASSFTGVGNTIYF